This T cell receptor (beta chain) originates from a study of T cell changes during pregnancy in multiple sclerosis. The CDR3 runs 13 residues. V was clipped by 4 bases and J by 12 bases, with 17 bases between them. The germline V gene has CDR1 SGHDT and CDR2 YYEEEE. Profiled with immunoSEQ multiplex PCR; TCRdb holds only in-frame clones, not every one. The table records around 69,000 clones, 75% to 95% of them present only once. The clonotype originates from a female donor with multiple sclerosis, enrolled in a pregnancy study. This sequence joins TRBV5-6 and TRBJ2-1; D is perhaps TRBD2 (7 bases). The sample was CD8+ T cells from peripheral blood mononuclear cells, taken before pregnancy. The DNA of the CDR3 is TGTGCCAGCAGCCGGGGGGCGGGGGATGGGCAGTTCTTC. Protein sequence: CASSRGAGDGQFF.